This T cell receptor (beta chain) was retrieved from a study of metastatic and nonmetastatic thyroid tumors. Study-wide context: For malignant and benign thyroid patients, tumor or nodule tissue and blood were the sources whose repertoires were compared. General study results and limits: Significantly greater TCR beta diversity was reportedly found in malignant thyroid tumors than in benign nodules (in blood and tumor).

This clone was counted many times. The target antigen is unknown. Per the original data handling: A classifier for distant metastasis in papillary thyroid cancer was constructed using CDR3 differences observed across clinicopathological groups. TCRdb re-called the PCR reads through MiXCR. The V and J calls and clone size come from TCRdb's table, not from the authors' own analysis. The table includes tens of thousands of clones, approximately 25% detected once. Prior to thyroid surgery, none of the patients had received any treatment. With V trimmed by 7 bases and J by 7 bases, 9 bases remained unmatched. This CDR3 is built from 13 residues.

The chain uses TRBV12-3 or TRBV12-4 and TRBJ1-1, with TRBD1 identical over 7 bases. Specimen: tumor tissue. The TCR comes from a female donor with papillary thyroid cancer or a benign thyroid nodule (not recorded which). Some clones in this sample may be carry-over from other donors' samples. Here the CDR3 DNA reads TGTGCCAGCACCATATCGACAGGGATTGAAGCTTTCTTT. It translates to CASTISTGIEAFF.